The text below deals with one T cell receptor beta chain. Authors' processing steps: The assay estimated nucleated cells by amplifying reference gene primers. Some clones are missing from TCRdb's copy, which holds only in-frame ones; the method was immunoSEQ multiplex PCR. V and J calls and clone size are given by that table; D and trimming were obtained from the DNA. The sample includes about 210,000 clones, approximately 90% seen only once; the top ten take about a tenth. These data belong to a study of blood T cell repertoires in COVID-19. Overall study context: Samples representing acute and convalescent COVID-19 were sourced from the United States, Italy and Spain.

The V end lost 8 bases, the J end lost 7 bases, and 14 bases lay between the germline ends. The CDR3 loop spans 12 amino acids. CDR1 is MNHEY, CDR2 SVGAGI, per germline. Sequenced: PBMCs or T cells enriched from blood (not recorded which). The rearrangement joins TRBV6-5 to TRBJ1-2; D unclear. The TCR sequence derives from a man in his late teens or twenties with acute COVID-19. Written as DNA, the CDR3 is TGTGCCAGCCAGGAGGGAAAGGCTGGCTACACCTTC. Translated: CASQEGKAGYTF.